This passage covers 18 T cell receptor beta chains from one sample sequenced in a study of shared clonotypes between healthy human individuals. Measured with immunoSEQ multiplex PCR; TCRdb has only the in-frame clones, and not every one. Of 2.5 million or so clones listed, approximately 92% are singletons. Source material: naive CD4+ T cells sorted from blood. Subset specified: CD45RA+ positively selected. The receptors derive from a man between 18 and 29 years old in good health.

The chain carries TRBV11-2 and TRBJ1-6; weak D call: TRBD1 (5 bases). The germline V and J ends were trimmed by 6 bases and 10 bases, with 19 bases remaining between them. CDR1 SGHAT and CDR2 FQNNGV come from the germline V gene. The CDR3 has 15 residues. The CDR3 region has the DNA TGTGCCAGCAGACCCCGGGACCCATCACGATCACCCCTCCACTTT. This codes for CASRPRDPSRSPLHF.

The chain uses TRBV19 and TRBJ1-1; 7 nucleotides align to TRBD1. V lost 1 base to trimming and J lost 2 bases; unmatched junction nucleotides: 7. This CDR3 has 16 residues. Germline CDR1 is LNHDA and CDR2 is SQIVND (reference sequence). The CDR3 loop reads CASSIVKGADNTEAFF. The CDR3 DNA sequence: TGTGCCAGTAGTATAGTTAAGGGGGCAGACAACACTGAAGCTTTCTTT.

The J gene is TRBJ2-6, the V gene TRBV7-2; D unclear. V lost 5 bases, J lost 2 bases, and 13 bases lay in between. Germline V gene data show CDR1 as SGHTA and CDR2 as FQGNSA. The CDR3 is 16 amino acids. This CDR3 is CASSPPSAAGANVLTF. The CDR3 nucleotides are TGTGCCAGCAGCCCCCCATCAGCTGCTGGGGCCAACGTCCTGACTTTC. The full variable domain, its missing parts supplied by reference TRBV7-2 and TRBJ2-6, is GAGVSQSPSNKVTEKGKDVELRCDPISGHTALYWYRQSLGQGLEFLIYFQGNSAPDKSGLPSDRFSAERTGGSVSTLTIQRTQQEDSAVYLCASSPPSAAGANVLTFGAGSRLTVL.

CDR3 DNA sequence: TGTGCCAGCAGCAAAACAATCTCCTGGACTAACCAAGAGACCCAGTACTTC. Its translation is CASSKTISWTNQETQYF. This sequence joins TRBV21-1 and TRBJ2-5; no DNA check was done on the table's D call, TRBD2. TRBV21-1 is assigned pseudogene status. This CDR3 comprises 17 residues.

The genes are TRBV19 and TRBJ2-3; 9 bases align to TRBD1. Germline lookup yields CDR1 LNHDA and CDR2 SQIVND (reference sequence). V lost 5 bases and J lost 3; bases outside the gene matches: 6. There are 15 residues in the CDR3. CDR3 amino acids: CASSETGGTTDTQYF. In DNA, the CDR3 is TGTGCCAGTAGTGAAACAGGGGGCACGACAGATACGCAGTATTTT.

As regards this clone: The sample holds other DNA sequences that translate to the same CDR3. V usage is TRBV9 and J usage is TRBJ2-7; maybe TRBD1 (6 bases). The ends were cut back, 3 bases at V and 4 bases at J, with 14 bases in the middle. The CDR3 is 14 residues long. Germline V CDR1 and CDR2: SGDLS, YYNGEE. CDR3: CASSASGHSYEQYF. DNA for the CDR3: TGTGCCAGCAGCGCTTCGGGACACTCATACGAGCAGTACTTC.

The rearrangement joins TRBV6-1 to TRBJ2-1; D not resolved. CDR3 length equals 14 residues. Trimming took 1 base from V and 9 from J, leaving 13 bases between them. Germline lookup yields CDR1 MNHNS and CDR2 SASEGT. CDR3 in DNA: TGTGCCAGCAGTGAAGAGGTCTATCTCGGTGAGCAGTTCTTC. Translated: CASSEEVYLGEQFF.

Comment on this clone: In the same sample, other DNA sequences code for this CDR3. The chain has TRBV19 and TRBJ1-5; a weak D match, TRBD1 (6 bases). The CDR3 runs to 14 residues. With 3 bases removed from V and 4 bases from J, the gap between germline ends came to 10 bases. Germline loops: CDR1 LNHDA, CDR2 SQIVND (reference sequence). CDR3 in amino acids: CASSILGGNQPQHF. The CDR3 DNA reads TGTGCCAGTAGTATTTTAGGGGGTAATCAGCCCCAGCATTTT.

This clone was counted a single time. The rearrangement uses TRBV11-2 and TRBJ2-1; 14 nucleotides agree with TRBD2. The ends lost 4 bases at V and 8 bases at J; junction bases unmatched: 7. Germline assignment: CDR1 SGHAT and CDR2 FQNNGV. CDR3 size: 16 residues. CDR3 DNA: TGTGCCAGCAGCTCCCGACTAGCGGGGGGGTTCTATGAGCAGTTCTTC. It specifies CASSSRLAGGFYEQFF.

The genes are TRBV6-5 and TRBJ1-2; D is perhaps TRBD1 (5 bases). The CDR3 sequence is 14 residues long. Per the germline V gene, CDR1 is MNHEY and CDR2 is SVGAGI. The V end lost 6 bases, the J end lost 7 bases, and 18 bases lay between the germline ends. The CDR3 DNA sequence: TGTGCCAGCAGCTACACCGCCTGGGGCTTTGGCTACACCTTC. Translated, it gives CASSYTAWGFGYTF.

V usage is TRBV27 and J usage is TRBJ1-1, with D maybe TRBD1 (6 bases). The CDR3 totals 12 residues. V dropped 6 bases and J dropped 4 bases, with 9 bases sitting between them. Germline V gene sequence: CDR1 MNHEY, CDR2 SMNVEV (reference sequence). The CDR3 region is CASRGAGTEAFF. The CDR3 DNA reads TGTGCCAGCAGGGGGGCTGGCACTGAAGCTTTCTTT.

The chain has TRBV7-2 and TRBJ2-3, with TRBD2 identical over 10 bases. After removal of 5 bases from V and 4 bases from J, the junction contained 6 bases not matched to a gene. This CDR3 has 15 residues. CDR1 is SGHTA, CDR2 FQGNSA, per germline. CDR3 sequence reads: CASSPSGSRADTQYF. The CDR3 DNA reads TGTGCCAGCAGCCCTAGCGGGAGTCGGGCAGATACGCAGTATTTT.

This chain connects TRBV30 to TRBJ2-2; D remains ambiguous. This CDR3 contains 14 residues. Trimming shortened V by 0 bases and J by 2 bases, and 7 bases separated the two germline ends. CDR1 and CDR2 from the germline V gene are GTSNPN and SVGIG (reference sequence). For the CDR3, the DNA is TGTGCCTGGAGTGTTTACTCAAACACCGGGGAGCTGTTTTTT. Its protein is CAWSVYSNTGELFF.

The gene calls are TRBV29-1 and TRBJ2-2; 9 nucleotides line up with TRBD1. The CDR3 has 13 residues. V shed 4 bases, J shed 8 bases, and the junction held 5 bases outside the gene matches. In germline, CDR1 is SQVTM, CDR2 ANQGSEA. This CDR3 is CSVGTGVQGELFF. CDR3 nucleotides: TGCAGCGTTGGGACAGGGGTTCAAGGGGAGCTGTTTTTT.

The V and J genes are TRBV6-5 and TRBJ1-2; 9 bases map to TRBD1. The germline CDR1 and CDR2 sequences are MNHEY and SVGAGI. The CDR3 has 15 amino acids. After removal of 2 bases from V and 6 bases from J, the junction contained 7 bases not matched to a gene. This CDR3 reads CASSYQTGTGNGYTF. The CDR3 DNA reads TGTGCCAGCAGTTACCAAACCGGGACAGGGAATGGCTACACCTTC.

The CDR3 DNA is TGCGCCAGCAGCTTGGTGACAGCTAACTTTGGGTCACCCCTCCACTTT. The encoded protein is CASSLVTANFGSPLHF. The chain combines TRBV5-1 with TRBJ1-6, with D possibly being TRBD1 (5 bases). The V gene lost 0 bases and the J gene lost 10 bases, with 17 bases spanning the gap. The length of the CDR3 is 16 residues. Germline V gene sequence: CDR1 SGHRS, CDR2 YFSETQ.

This clone was seen only a few times. The V gene is TRBV25-1, the J gene TRBJ1-5, with 7 bases identical to TRBD1. This CDR3 spans 13 amino acids. The V gene end was trimmed by 5 bases and the J gene end by 4 bases; junction bases not matched to a gene: 2. Germline CDR1 reads MGHDK; CDR2 reads SYGVNS. The CDR3 DNA sequence: TGTGCCAGCAGTCAGGGGGATAATCAGCCCCAGCATTTT. Protein product: CASSQGDNQPQHF. The variable domain in full, completed from reference TRBV25-1 and TRBJ1-5, reads EADIYQTPRYLVIGTGKKITLECSQTMGHDKMYWYQQDPGMELHLIHYSYGVNSTEKGDLSSESTVSRIRTEHFPLTLESARPSHTSQYLCASSQGDNQPQHFGDGTRLSIL.

This clone is a singleton in its sample. The chain joins TRBV6-1 to TRBJ1-3, with D maybe TRBD1 (5 bases). Trimming cost V 7 bases and J 2 bases, with 12 bases left between them. This CDR3 spans 14 amino acids. CDR1 and CDR2 (germline): MNHNS, SASEGT. The CDR3 DNA reads as TGTGCCAGCATTATTGACAGCGCTGGAAACACCATATATTTT. This gives the protein CASIIDSAGNTIYF.